This T cell receptor (beta chain) emerged from a study of Graves' ophthalmopathy and Graves' hyperthyroidism. Turning to the study itself: There was a collection of peripheral blood at initial diagnosis, before any treatment. Broader study findings: The model reached 55% to 71% sensitivity and about 72% specificity for predicting ophthalmopathy progression.

This clonotype was seen only once. The antigen is not known. Scientists amplified the TCR beta CDR3 regions from RNA transcripts. First-round RT-PCR relied on HTBI primers, and a second-round multiplex PCR came next. MiXCR was run by TCRdb on the multiplex PCR reads, yielding one entry per CDR3 protein. Of under 250,000 distinct CDR3 sequences in the sample, just under 30% are singletons; the top ten hold 9.1%. Trimming stripped 3 bases from V and 4 bases from J, with 15 bases between. CDR3 size: 15 residues. Germline V gives CDR1 MNHNS, CDR2 SASEGT. The sequence was obtained from a man in his fifties or sixties with Graves' ophthalmopathy. The genes are TRBV6-1 and TRBJ1-2; D possibly corresponds to TRBD1 (5 bases). The sequencing input was peripheral blood. CDR3 DNA: TGTGCCAGCAGTGACGGGACCCATGGCCGCTATGGCTACACCTTC. Its translation is CASSDGTHGRYGYTF.